These 30 T cell receptor beta chains came from one sample sequenced in a study of cytomegalovirus exposure and HLA in healthy donors. Clones were sequenced by immunoSEQ multiplex PCR, and TCRdb holds only the in-frame ones, with some missing. The data contain under 150,000 clones, around 90% of them seen just once; the ten biggest clones take up roughly 9%. The sequencing sample was made of PBMCs. The receptors were gathered from a man younger than 35 in good health and CMV-seropositive.

The chain is built from TRBV4-2 and TRBJ1-2; D perhaps matches TRBD1 (5 bases). Per the germline V gene, CDR1 is LGHNA and CDR2 is YNFKEQ. V dropped 1 base and J dropped 5 bases, with 5 bases sitting between them. The CDR3 totals 12 residues. The DNA of the CDR3 is TGTGCCAGCAGCCAAGGACAGTATGGCTACACCTTC. This gives the protein CASSQGQYGYTF.

The chain uses TRBV6-6 and TRBJ2-1; 7 bases fit TRBD2. Germline CDR1 is MNHNY and CDR2 is SVGAGI (reference sequence). This CDR3 spans 14 amino acids. With 2 bases clipped from V and 8 bases from J, the junction kept 6 bases outside the gene matches. CDR3 in DNA: TGTGCCAGCAGTTACGCGGGACTAAGGGATGAGCAGTTCTTC. This gives the protein CASSYAGLRDEQFF.

The chain links TRBV7-8 to TRBJ2-7; 9 bases are a match to TRBD2. V lost 4 bases and J lost 5; bases outside the gene matches: 6. Germline V gene sequence: CDR1 SGHVS, CDR2 FQNEAQ. The CDR3 runs to 14 residues. CDR3: CASSWREGENEQYF. DNA of the CDR3: TGTGCCAGCAGCTGGCGGGAGGGGGAAAACGAGCAGTACTTC.

This clone was recorded a few times. The chain employs TRBV5-5 and TRBJ1-6, with TRBD1 matching 9 bases. Losses at the gene ends were 4 bases for V and 8 bases for J; bases not matched to a gene: 4. The CDR3 has 14 residues. In germline, CDR1 is SGHKS, CDR2 YYEKEE (reference sequence). CDR3 DNA sequence: TGTGCCAGCAGCCTGGGACAGGGTCATTCACCCCTCCACTTT. Its translation is CASSLGQGHSPLHF.

J is TRBJ2-5 and V is TRBV18; D might be TRBD2 (6 bases). V dropped 2 bases and J dropped 1 base, with 14 bases sitting between them. Germline assignment: CDR1 KGHSH and CDR2 LQKENI. The length of the CDR3 is 16 residues. CDR3 in DNA: TGTGCCAGCTCACCAAAAGGCGGGGTGACCCAAGAGACCCAGTACTTC. Translated: CASSPKGGVTQETQYF.

The V gene is TRBV18, the J gene TRBJ2-5; D remains ambiguous. Germline V lookup: CDR1 KGHSH, CDR2 LQKENI. The CDR3 length is 12 residues. The V end lost 6 bases, the J end lost 0 bases, and 5 bases lay between the germline ends. CDR3 loop: CASSEYQETQYF. CDR3 DNA: TGTGCCAGCTCTGAGTACCAAGAGACCCAGTACTTC.

This clone was seen once. The chain carries TRBV18 and TRBJ1-2, with D maybe TRBD1 (5 bases). The CDR3 has 16 amino acids. Germline V CDR1 and CDR2: KGHSH, LQKENI. The ends were cut back, 3 bases at V and 3 bases at J, with 17 bases in the middle. In DNA form, the CDR3 reads TGTGCCAGCTCACCCCCTGGGTGGGGGGTAGACTATGGCTACACCTTC. Translating it yields CASSPPGWGVDYGYTF. The entire variable domain, with the rest obtained from reference TRBV18 and TRBJ1-2, is as follows: NAGVMQNPRHLVRRRGQEARLRCSPMKGHSHVYWYRQLPEEGLKFMVYLQKENIIDESGMPKERFSAEFPKEGPSILRIQQVVRGDSAAYFCASSPPGWGVDYGYTFGSGTRLTVV.

V is TRBV7-8 and J is TRBJ2-5; weak D call: TRBD2 (6 bases). Per the germline V gene, CDR1 is SGHVS and CDR2 is FQNEAQ. There are 13 residues in the CDR3. V lost 5 bases and J 5 bases, leaving 12 bases between the germline ends. CDR3 bases: TGTGCCAGCAGCCCCAGTCGGGGGGAGACCCAGTACTTC. It is translated as CASSPSRGETQYF.

This chain connects TRBV28 to TRBJ2-1; D unresolved. The CDR3 extends over 15 amino acids. Germline V gene data show CDR1 as MDHEN and CDR2 as SYDVKM. The V end lost 5 bases, the J end lost 3 bases, and 14 bases lay between the germline ends. The CDR3 sequence: CASSPIRAGYNEQFF. CDR3 sequence (DNA): TGTGCCAGCAGTCCAATCCGAGCCGGCTACAATGAGCAGTTCTTC.

The chain carries TRBV6-5 and TRBJ2-5; 7 positions match TRBD1. CDR3 length: 13 amino acids. Germline CDR1 and CDR2: MNHEY and SVGAGI. With 8 bases clipped from V and 2 bases from J, the junction kept 5 bases outside the gene matches. The CDR3 reads CASEGQRQETQYF. Written as DNA, the CDR3 is TGTGCCAGCGAGGGACAGAGACAAGAGACCCAGTACTTC.

The gene calls are TRBV11-2 and TRBJ2-1; the match to TRBD2 covers 13 bases. There are 16 residues in the CDR3. Germline loops: CDR1 SGHAT, CDR2 FQNNGV. V shed 1 base and J 4 bases; nucleotides not matched to a gene: 1. This CDR3 reads CASSLVGLAGYNEQFF. The CDR3 DNA reads TGTGCCAGCAGCTTAGTGGGACTAGCGGGGTACAATGAGCAGTTCTTC.

The rearrangement joins TRBV5-4 to TRBJ2-7; a weak D match, TRBD1 (6 bases). This CDR3 has 13 residues. Germline V lookup: CDR1 SGHNT, CDR2 YYREEE (reference sequence). The V and J ends lost 4 bases and 2 bases respectively, with 10 bases between them. CDR3 DNA: TGTGCCAGCAGCCCTGACAGGACCTACGAGCAGTACTTC. It translates to CASSPDRTYEQYF.

This clone was seen only a few times. The CDR3 DNA sequence: TGTGCCAGCAGTGACCCTGGTGGGAGAGGGCAGTACTTC. It codes for CASSDPGGRGQYF. This sequence joins TRBV2 and TRBJ2-7, with D tentatively TRBD2 (5 bases). V was pared by 3 bases and J by 9 bases, with 15 bases between. Per the germline V gene, CDR1 is SNHLY and CDR2 is FYNNEI. This CDR3 comprises 13 residues. The complete variable domain, with remaining parts taken from reference TRBV2 and TRBJ2-7, reads EPEVTQTPSHQVTQMGQEVILRCVPISNHLYFYWYRQILGQKVEFLVSFYNNEISEKSEIFDDQFSVERPDGSNFTLKIRSTKLEDSAMYFCASSDPGGRGQYFGPGTRLTVT.

The V gene is TRBV2, the J gene TRBJ2-1; unclear D gene. This CDR3 comprises 15 residues. Germline V gives CDR1 SNHLY, CDR2 FYNNEI. Trimming stripped 5 bases from V and 3 bases from J, with 14 bases between. The CDR3 DNA is TGTGCCAGCAGTACAAAGAGGAGATACTACAATGAGCAGTTCTTC. It translates to CASSTKRRYYNEQFF.

The rearrangement joins TRBV28 to TRBJ2-7, with 7 bases that match TRBD2. With 7 bases clipped from V and 3 bases from J, the junction kept 6 bases outside the gene matches. Germline CDR1 and CDR2: MDHEN and SYDVKM. The CDR3 is made up of 13 amino acids. For the CDR3, the DNA is TGTGCCAGCACAAGCGGGACCCTCTACGAGCAGTACTTC. This encodes CASTSGTLYEQYF.

The genes are TRBV28 and TRBJ2-7, with 11 nucleotides matching TRBD2. In germline, CDR1 is MDHEN, CDR2 SYDVKM. The J segment lost 5 bases and the V segment lost 3 bases, leaving 6 bases of the junction unmatched. The CDR3 runs 15 residues. CDR3 sequence (DNA): TGTGCCAGCAGTTTCGGGACTAGCGGTGAGGACGAGCAGTACTTC. This codes for CASSFGTSGEDEQYF.

The V and J genes are TRBV29-1 and TRBJ2-1, with 7 bases aligning to TRBD1. Germline V CDR1 and CDR2: SQVTM, ANQGSEA. This CDR3 contains 14 residues. V shed 7 bases and J 4 bases; nucleotides not matched to a gene: 10. The CDR3 DNA follows: TGCAGCGCCCGAAGTCCGGACAGGTACAATGAGCAGTTCTTC. As protein: CSARSPDRYNEQFF.

The DNA for the CDR3 is TGCAGCGTTGAAGTGGGAGTGACAGATACGCAGTATTTT. It encodes CSVEVGVTDTQYF. V gene TRBV29-1 combines with J gene TRBJ2-3; D is possibly TRBD2 (5 bases). Per germline, CDR1 SQVTM and CDR2 ANQGSEA. The CDR3 runs to 13 residues. Trimming took 1 base from V and 3 from J, leaving 8 bases between them.

This chain links TRBV5-1 with TRBJ2-1; unclear D gene. From germline, CDR1 is SGHRS and CDR2 YFSETQ. The CDR3 is 17 amino acids. V was pared by 2 bases and J by 1 base, with 16 bases between. This CDR3 is CASSLAAVSRSYNEQFF. CDR3 in DNA: TGCGCCAGCAGCTTAGCTGCCGTCTCCCGATCCTACAATGAGCAGTTCTTC.

The chain joins TRBV27 to TRBJ1-2, with 9 bases that match TRBD1. V shed 3 bases and J 7 bases; nucleotides not matched to a gene: 9. CDR1 and CDR2 from the germline V gene are MNHEY and SMNVEV (reference sequence). The CDR3 has 15 amino acids. CDR3 in amino acids: CASSFLDRGPSGYTF. The CDR3 DNA is TGTGCCAGCAGTTTCCTGGACAGGGGACCCTCTGGCTACACCTTC.

This rearrangement joins TRBV28 to TRBJ2-1; 13 bases agree with TRBD2. Germline assignment: CDR1 MDHEN and CDR2 SYDVKM. Trimming cost V 6 bases and J 3 bases; bases outside gene matches: 8. There are 17 residues in the CDR3. CDR3: CASRTTSGRAIYNEQFF. CDR3 bases: TGTGCCAGCAGGACCACTAGCGGGAGGGCCATCTACAATGAGCAGTTCTTC.

This clone appeared once. The V and J genes are TRBV10-3 and TRBJ2-5, with a tentative D call TRBD2 (6 bases). Germline V lookup: CDR1 ENHRY, CDR2 SYGVKD. The CDR3 contains 14 residues. Trimming stripped 4 bases from V and 0 bases from J, with 9 bases between. CDR3 loop: CAISGLANQETQYF. Written as DNA, the CDR3 is TGTGCCATCAGTGGGCTAGCGAACCAAGAGACCCAGTACTTC.

The chain links TRBV7-2 to TRBJ2-2, with a weak D call TRBD2 (5 bases). Germline V lookup: CDR1 SGHTA, CDR2 FQGNSA. Between the trimmed V and J ends, which lost 6 bases and 7 bases, there was a span of 15 bases. The CDR3 sequence is 14 residues long. The CDR3 DNA reads TGTGCCAGCAGTCAAGCGGTTGGATTCGGGGAGCTGTTTTTT. Its protein product is CASSQAVGFGELFF.

This chain links TRBV5-4 with TRBJ2-4; D is unclear. The CDR3 is 16 residues long. V lost 3 bases, J lost 1 base, and 14 bases lay in between. Germline CDR1 and CDR2: SGHNT and YYREEE (reference sequence). The CDR3 sequence is CASSSQVAVAKNIQYF. In DNA, the CDR3 is TGTGCCAGCAGCTCTCAAGTTGCGGTGGCCAAAAACATTCAGTACTTC.

This chain uses TRBV6-1 with TRBJ1-3; D gene ambiguous. V was clipped by 6 bases and J by 0 bases, with 6 bases between them. The CDR3 contains 13 residues. CDR1 and CDR2 (germline): MNHNS, SASEGT. CDR3 sequence: CASRSLSGNTIYF. The CDR3 DNA reads TGTGCCAGCAGAAGCCTCTCTGGAAACACCATATATTTT.

This chain links TRBV10-3 with TRBJ2-1, with unresolved D. The CDR3 has 14 amino acids. V was pared by 0 bases and J by 9 bases, with 12 bases between. From germline, CDR1 is ENHRY and CDR2 SYGVKD. The CDR3 DNA reads as TGTGCCATCAGTGAGTCTACAGTTTCTGGTGAGCAGTTCTTC. It is translated as CAISESTVSGEQFF.

The chain has TRBV2 and TRBJ2-5; D is ambiguous. CDR3 length: 12 residues. In germline, CDR1 is SNHLY, CDR2 FYNNEI. The V and J ends lost 3 bases and 4 bases respectively, with 6 bases between them. The CDR3 DNA sequence: TGTGCCAGCAGTGACTGGAGAGAGACCCAGTACTTC. It yields the protein CASSDWRETQYF.

The chain is built from TRBV11-2 and TRBJ2-3; 8 bases map to TRBD2. V lost 5 bases and J lost 2; bases outside the gene matches: 9. CDR1 is SGHAT, CDR2 FQNNGV, per germline. CDR3 length: 16 amino acids. The CDR3 loop reads CASSPRRSGVTDTQYF. CDR3 coding DNA: TGTGCCAGCAGCCCGCGTCGTAGCGGGGTCACAGATACGCAGTATTTT.

This chain uses TRBV29-1 with TRBJ1-2; the D gene is possibly TRBD1 (5 bases). The V end lost 7 bases, the J end lost 5 bases, and 11 bases lay between the germline ends. CDR1 and CDR2 (germline): SQVTM, ANQGSEA. The CDR3 has 11 amino acids. The DNA for the CDR3 is TGCAGCGGACAGCTTTCTTATGGCTACACCTTC. Its protein is CSGQLSYGYTF.

This chain connects TRBV28 to TRBJ2-7, with D perhaps TRBD1 (6 bases). Germline values: CDR1 MDHEN, CDR2 SYDVKM. The V end was cut by 0 bases, the J end by 9 bases, with 15 bases between. The CDR3 is 14 amino acids. The CDR3: CASSLWRQAARQYF. The DNA for the CDR3 is TGTGCCAGCAGTTTATGGAGACAGGCAGCGCGGCAGTACTTC.